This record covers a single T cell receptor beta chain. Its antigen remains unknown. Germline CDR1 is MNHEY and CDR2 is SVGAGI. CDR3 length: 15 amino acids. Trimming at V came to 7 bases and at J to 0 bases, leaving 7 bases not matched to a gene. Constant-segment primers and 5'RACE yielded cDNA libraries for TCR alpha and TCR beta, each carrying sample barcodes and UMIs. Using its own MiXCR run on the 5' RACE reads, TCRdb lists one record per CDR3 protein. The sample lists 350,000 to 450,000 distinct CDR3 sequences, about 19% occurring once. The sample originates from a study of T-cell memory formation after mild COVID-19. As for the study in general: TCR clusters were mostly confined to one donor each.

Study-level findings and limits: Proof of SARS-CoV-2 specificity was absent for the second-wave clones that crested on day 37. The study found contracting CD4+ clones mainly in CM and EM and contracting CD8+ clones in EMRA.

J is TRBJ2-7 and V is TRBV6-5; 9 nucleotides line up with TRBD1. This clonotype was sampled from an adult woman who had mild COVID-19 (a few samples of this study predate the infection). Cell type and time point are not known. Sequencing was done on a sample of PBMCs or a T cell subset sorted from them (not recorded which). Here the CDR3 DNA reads TGTGCCAGCAAGGGGACAGGGTCCATCTCCTACGAGCAGTACTTC. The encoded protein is CASKGTGSISYEQYF.